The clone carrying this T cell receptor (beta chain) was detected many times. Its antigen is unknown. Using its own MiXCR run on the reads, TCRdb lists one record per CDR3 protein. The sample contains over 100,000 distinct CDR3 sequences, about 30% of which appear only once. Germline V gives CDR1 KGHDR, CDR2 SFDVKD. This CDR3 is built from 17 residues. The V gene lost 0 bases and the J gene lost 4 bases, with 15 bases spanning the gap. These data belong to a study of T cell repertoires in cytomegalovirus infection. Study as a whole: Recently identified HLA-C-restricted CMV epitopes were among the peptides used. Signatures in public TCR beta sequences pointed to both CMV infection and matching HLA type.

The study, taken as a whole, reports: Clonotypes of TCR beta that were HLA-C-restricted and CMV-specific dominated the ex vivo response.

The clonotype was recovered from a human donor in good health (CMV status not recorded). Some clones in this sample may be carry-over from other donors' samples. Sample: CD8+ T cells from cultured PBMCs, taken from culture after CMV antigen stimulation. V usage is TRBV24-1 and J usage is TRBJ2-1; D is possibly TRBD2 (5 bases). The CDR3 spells CATSDLGSSASYNEQFF. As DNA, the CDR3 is TGTGCCACCAGTGATTTGGGGAGTAGCGCCTCTTACAATGAGCAGTTCTTC.